The 28 T cell receptor beta chains below all came from one sample that was sequenced in a study of blood T cell repertoires in COVID-19. The assay was immunoSEQ multiplex PCR, and TCRdb's table has in-frame clones only and misses some. The sample shows around 95,000 clones, just over 85% of them seen only once. Sequencing used peripheral blood. Receptor source: a human donor in a cohort sampled during active COVID-19.

The CDR3 nucleotides are TGTGCCAGCAGCCCCTACAGGGGCAGGGGTAATTCACCCCTCCACTTT. This translates into CASSPYRGRGNSPLHF. This chain connects TRBV7-8 to TRBJ1-6, with 7 bases fitting TRBD1. Germline CDR1 is SGHVS and CDR2 is FQNEAQ. V lost 5 bases to trimming and J lost 6 bases; unmatched junction nucleotides: 10. There are 16 residues in the CDR3.

The rearrangement joins TRBV25-1 to TRBJ2-7, with 9 bases matching TRBD2. The ends lost 6 bases at V and 3 bases at J; junction bases unmatched: 6. Germline loops: CDR1 MGHDK, CDR2 SYGVNS. This CDR3 is 14 amino acids long. This CDR3 is CASRHSGSRYEQYF. The CDR3 DNA reads TGTGCCAGCAGGCATAGCGGGAGCCGCTACGAGCAGTACTTC.

This clone appeared once. In DNA form, the CDR3 reads TGCAGTGCTAGTGGGACTAGCTCCTACAATGAGCAGTTCTTC. This gives the protein CSASGTSSYNEQFF. The rearrangement joins TRBV20-1 to TRBJ2-1; 8 bases align to TRBD2. CDR1 is DFQATT and CDR2 is SNEGSKA in the germline V gene (reference sequence). The CDR3 spans 14 residues. The trim removed 3 bases at V and 0 bases at J, leaving 1 base unmatched.

This chain connects TRBV24-1 to TRBJ2-7; 11 bases agree with TRBD1. The CDR3 is 15 residues long. Germline assignment: CDR1 KGHDR and CDR2 SFDVKD. With V trimmed by 5 bases and J by 5 bases, 7 bases remained unmatched. Here the CDR3 reads CATSVGTGGANEQYF. The DNA for the CDR3 is TGTGCCACCAGTGTCGGGACAGGGGGGGCAAACGAGCAGTACTTC.

This chain joins TRBV5-4 and TRBJ1-1; D unresolved. Per germline, CDR1 SGHNT and CDR2 YYREEE (reference sequence). V was trimmed by 4 bases and J by 3 bases, leaving 10 bases between them. The CDR3 contains 13 residues. CDR3: CASSKEIDTEAFF. The DNA for the CDR3 is TGTGCCAGCAGCAAGGAGATAGACACTGAAGCTTTCTTT.

The rearrangement links TRBV6-1 to TRBJ2-7; D uncertain. The V and J ends lost 1 base and 3 bases respectively, with 13 bases between them. Germline CDR1 MNHNS, CDR2 SASEGT. The CDR3 is 15 amino acids. DNA for the CDR3: TGTGCCAGCAGTGAAGGGCAGGAAGGCTTCTACGAGCAGTACTTC. The encoded protein is CASSEGQEGFYEQYF.

This chain joins TRBV11-2 and TRBJ2-5, with 7 bases identical to TRBD1. CDR3 size: 15 residues. V was pared by 1 base and J by 2 bases, with 4 bases of the junction left unmatched. The germline CDR1 and CDR2 sequences are SGHAT and FQNNGV. The DNA for the CDR3 is TGTGCCAGCAGCTTAGGTGGCAGGGGGCAAGAGACCCAGTACTTC. Amino acids: CASSLGGRGQETQYF. Looking up the rest from reference TRBV11-2 and TRBJ2-5 gives the full variable domain: EAGVAQSPRYKIIEKRQSVAFWCNPISGHATLYWYQQILGQGPKLLIQFQNNGVVDDSQLPKDRFSAERLKGVDSTLKIQPAKLEDSAVYLCASSLGGRGQETQYFGPGTRLLVL.

V usage is TRBV19 and J usage is TRBJ2-1; D remains ambiguous. Per the germline V gene, CDR1 is LNHDA and CDR2 is SQIVND (reference sequence). The V end lost 7 bases, the J end lost 0 bases, and 13 bases lay between the germline ends. CDR3 length: 15 residues. CDR3 DNA: TGTGCCAGTAAGGCGGATAAGCTCTCCTACAATGAGCAGTTCTTC. It specifies CASKADKLSYNEQFF.

J is TRBJ2-5 and V is TRBV7-3; 7 bases match TRBD2. The CDR3 length is 14 residues. Looked up from germline, CDR1 is SGHTA and CDR2 is FQGTGA. The V segment lost 5 bases and the J segment 5 bases; nucleotides outside the gene matches: 8. The CDR3: CASSTGLPFETQYF. The CDR3 DNA is TGTGCCAGCAGCACGGGACTACCATTTGAGACCCAGTACTTC.

The V and J genes are TRBV5-1 and TRBJ2-7; possibly TRBD2 for D (6 bases). Germline V CDR1 and CDR2: SGHRS, YFSETQ. CDR3 length: 16 amino acids. V shed 3 bases and J shed 0 bases, with 16 bases lying between them. CDR3 bases: TGCGCCAGCAGCTACGGTAGCGGACTGAGCTCCTACGAGCAGTACTTC. Its translation is CASSYGSGLSSYEQYF.

J is TRBJ1-5 and V is TRBV10-3; a possible D gene is TRBD1 (5 bases). The germline V gene has CDR1 ENHRY and CDR2 SYGVKD. The V and J ends lost 2 bases and 1 base respectively, with 6 bases between them. CDR3 length: 14 residues. The CDR3 nucleotides are TGTGCCATCAGTGAGCGGGGGAGCAATCAGCCCCAGCATTTT. Residues: CAISERGSNQPQHF.

The J gene is TRBJ1-1, the V gene TRBV5-6, with 7 bases that match TRBD1. The trim removed 2 bases at V and 1 base at J, leaving 5 bases unmatched. The CDR3 runs 15 residues. Germline lookup yields CDR1 SGHDT and CDR2 YYEEEE. CDR3 DNA sequence: TGTGCCAGCAGCTTACAAACAGGGGAGAACACTGAAGCTTTCTTT. Protein sequence: CASSLQTGENTEAFF.

The V call is TRBV12-3 or TRBV12-4, the J call TRBJ1-4; D might be TRBD1 (5 bases). CDR3 size: 12 residues. V shed 6 bases and J shed 8 bases, with 10 bases lying between them. CDR3 sequence reads: CASSQGKEKLFF. CDR3 coding DNA: TGTGCCAGCAGCCAGGGTAAAGAAAAACTGTTTTTT.

The chain combines TRBV4-3 with TRBJ1-1; D gene ambiguous. The germline CDR1 and CDR2 sequences are LGHNA and YSLEER. CDR3 length: 13 residues. V lost 0 bases and J 7 bases, leaving 9 bases between the germline ends. CDR3 nucleotides: TGCGCCAGCAGCCAAGAGGGTCGGAGTGAAGCTTTCTTT. This translates into CASSQEGRSEAFF.

The chain links TRBV7-3 to TRBJ2-2, with 10 nucleotides matching TRBD2. The CDR3 covers 16 residues. Germline CDR1 is SGHTA and CDR2 is FQGTGA. The ends lost 4 bases at V and 8 bases at J; junction bases unmatched: 10. The CDR3 loop reads CASSSKSGRASGELFF. DNA for the CDR3: TGTGCCAGCAGCTCGAAGAGCGGGAGGGCCTCAGGGGAGCTGTTTTTT.

The chain carries TRBV5-1 and TRBJ1-2; 10 positions match TRBD1. After removal of 3 bases from V and 0 bases from J, the junction contained 8 bases not matched to a gene. The CDR3 is made up of 17 amino acids. Germline assignment: CDR1 SGHRS and CDR2 YFSETQ. In nucleotides, the CDR3 is TGCGCCAGCAGCTCGGGACAGGGGTCCTATCCTAACTATGGCTACACCTTC. This sequence encodes CASSSGQGSYPNYGYTF.

This chain uses TRBV10-3 with TRBJ2-2; the match to TRBD2 covers 8 bases. Germline V CDR1 and CDR2: ENHRY, SYGVKD. Trimming at V came to 0 bases and at J to 4 bases, leaving 4 bases not matched to a gene. The CDR3 consists of 16 residues. The CDR3 DNA follows: TGTGCCATCAGTGAGTCTGGTAGCGGGATCACCGGGGAGCTGTTTTTT. Protein sequence: CAISESGSGITGELFF.

The chain links TRBV5-1 to TRBJ2-3; no clear D. Per germline, CDR1 SGHRS and CDR2 YFSETQ. The CDR3 is 14 residues long. Trimming left V 2 bases short and J 0 bases short, with 7 bases between. CDR3 protein: CASSLSTSTDTQYF. DNA of the CDR3: TGCGCCAGCAGCTTATCGACTAGCACAGATACGCAGTATTTT.

This clone was seen once. The CDR3 DNA follows: TGCGCCAGCAGCTTGGGGGACAGGGAGAACACTGAAGCTTTCTTT. It codes for CASSLGDRENTEAFF. The chain carries TRBV5-1 and TRBJ1-1; TRBD1 agrees at 9 bases. CDR1 is SGHRS and CDR2 is YFSETQ in the germline V gene. The CDR3 totals 15 residues. V gave up 0 bases and J gave up 1 base; unmatched junction bases: 1.

The chain carries TRBV20-1 and TRBJ2-3, with a tentative D call TRBD2 (5 bases). The CDR3 consists of 14 residues. The V gene lost 3 bases and the J gene lost 5 bases, with 15 bases spanning the gap. From germline, CDR1 is DFQATT and CDR2 SNEGSKA (reference sequence). In nucleotides, the CDR3 is TGCAGTGCTAGTAAATCGGGATGGGGAGATACGCAGTATTTT. Translating it yields CSASKSGWGDTQYF.

This rearrangement joins TRBV19 to TRBJ2-7; 7 nucleotides line up with TRBD1. Looked up from germline, CDR1 is LNHDA and CDR2 is SQIVND (reference sequence). The CDR3 runs 13 residues. The J segment lost 4 bases and the V segment lost 3 bases, leaving 3 bases of the junction unmatched. The CDR3, as DNA: TGTGCCAGTAGTATTACAGGGGCTTACGAGCAGTACTTC. This codes for CASSITGAYEQYF.

The gene calls are TRBV28 and TRBJ1-2; D not resolved. The germline V and J ends were trimmed by 1 base and 4 bases, with 7 bases remaining between them. The V gene's germline CDR1 is MDHEN and CDR2 SYDVKM. CDR3 size: 13 residues. DNA for the CDR3: TGTGCCAGCAGTTTATCCGCGATCTATGGCTACACCTTC. This translates into CASSLSAIYGYTF.

J is TRBJ1-1 and V is TRBV6-5; 7 nucleotides align to TRBD1. The V and J ends lost 8 bases and 0 bases, in that order; junction bases with no gene match: 6. This CDR3 region has 14 residues. Germline CDR1 is MNHEY and CDR2 is SVGAGI. The CDR3 DNA reads as TGTGCCAGCGGGGCACAGGGGATGAACACTGAAGCTTTCTTT. Translating it yields CASGAQGMNTEAFF.

V gene TRBV9 combines with J gene TRBJ2-1, with 11 nucleotides matching TRBD1. This CDR3 contains 16 residues. Germline assignment: CDR1 SGDLS and CDR2 YYNGEE. The J segment lost 10 bases and the V segment lost 0 bases, leaving 9 bases of the junction unmatched. The CDR3 nucleotides read TGTGCCAGCAGCGTAGCTGCAGGACAGGGGGCATACGAGCAGTTCTTC. Amino acids: CASSVAAGQGAYEQFF.

The V and J genes are TRBV7-8 and TRBJ2-3, with D maybe TRBD2 (5 bases). Germline V gene sequence: CDR1 SGHVS, CDR2 FQNEAQ. The CDR3 contains 15 residues. Trimming stripped 5 bases from V and 2 bases from J, with 14 bases between. The CDR3 spells CASSPRVRSTDTQYF. The DNA for the CDR3 is TGTGCCAGCAGCCCGCGGGTACGGTCCACAGATACGCAGTATTTT.

The J gene is TRBJ1-1, the V gene TRBV12-3 or TRBV12-4; no clear D. The CDR3 is 13 amino acids. Deletions cut 3 bases from V and 9 bases from J, with 14 bases between. The chain's CDR3 is CASSLGQTKKAFF. The CDR3, as DNA: TGTGCCAGCAGTTTGGGCCAGACCAAGAAAGCTTTCTTT.

J is TRBJ1-2 and V is TRBV28; the D is unclear. Germline CDR1 is MDHEN and CDR2 is SYDVKM. This CDR3 is 12 amino acids long. Trimming removed 3 bases at V and 3 bases at J, with 5 bases between. CDR3 DNA: TGTGCCAGCAGTTTCTTGTACTATGGCTACACCTTC. Translating it yields CASSFLYYGYTF.

A note on this clone: At the DNA level, this CDR3 is encoded by other sequences in the same sample as well. The DNA for the CDR3 is TGTGCCAGCAGTGACTCGAGCGGCTCCTACAATGAGCAGTTCTTC. Protein: CASSDSSGSYNEQFF. The genes are TRBV6-4 and TRBJ2-1, with D maybe TRBD2 (5 bases). The V end was cut by 0 bases, the J end by 0 bases, with 6 bases between. Germline lookup yields CDR1 MRHNA and CDR2 SNTAGT. The CDR3 has 15 amino acids.